This T cell receptor (beta chain) was recovered during a study of T cell responses to AZD1222 COVID-19 vaccine. General study points: Along spike, vaccine-associated CD4 TCRs were found throughout, with dominance at 160-218 and 743-854. The study reported that nearly half of spike-specific TCRs target unmutated variant regions. Spike-specific TCR breadth and depth were elevated following two AZD1222 doses.

This CDR3 is built from 15 residues. Germline V lookup: CDR1 SGHDT, CDR2 YYEEEE. V dropped 4 bases and J dropped 4; count of bases not matched to a gene: 5. About this clone: Antigen: not known.

Using immunoSEQ multiplex PCR, the repertoire was profiled, and TCRdb retains in-frame clones only, with some absent. Seen here are about 140,000 clones, about nine tenths observed once, and the top ten hold about 5.9%. This specimen was peripheral blood, taken 28 days after the second AZD1222 dose. This chain connects TRBV5-6 to TRBJ1-5, with 10 positions matching TRBD1. This sequence was found in an adult who received the AZD1222 COVID-19 vaccine. The CDR3 sequence is CASSRRTGGNQPQHF. The CDR3 DNA sequence: TGTGCCAGCAGCCGCCGGACAGGGGGGAATCAGCCCCAGCATTTT.